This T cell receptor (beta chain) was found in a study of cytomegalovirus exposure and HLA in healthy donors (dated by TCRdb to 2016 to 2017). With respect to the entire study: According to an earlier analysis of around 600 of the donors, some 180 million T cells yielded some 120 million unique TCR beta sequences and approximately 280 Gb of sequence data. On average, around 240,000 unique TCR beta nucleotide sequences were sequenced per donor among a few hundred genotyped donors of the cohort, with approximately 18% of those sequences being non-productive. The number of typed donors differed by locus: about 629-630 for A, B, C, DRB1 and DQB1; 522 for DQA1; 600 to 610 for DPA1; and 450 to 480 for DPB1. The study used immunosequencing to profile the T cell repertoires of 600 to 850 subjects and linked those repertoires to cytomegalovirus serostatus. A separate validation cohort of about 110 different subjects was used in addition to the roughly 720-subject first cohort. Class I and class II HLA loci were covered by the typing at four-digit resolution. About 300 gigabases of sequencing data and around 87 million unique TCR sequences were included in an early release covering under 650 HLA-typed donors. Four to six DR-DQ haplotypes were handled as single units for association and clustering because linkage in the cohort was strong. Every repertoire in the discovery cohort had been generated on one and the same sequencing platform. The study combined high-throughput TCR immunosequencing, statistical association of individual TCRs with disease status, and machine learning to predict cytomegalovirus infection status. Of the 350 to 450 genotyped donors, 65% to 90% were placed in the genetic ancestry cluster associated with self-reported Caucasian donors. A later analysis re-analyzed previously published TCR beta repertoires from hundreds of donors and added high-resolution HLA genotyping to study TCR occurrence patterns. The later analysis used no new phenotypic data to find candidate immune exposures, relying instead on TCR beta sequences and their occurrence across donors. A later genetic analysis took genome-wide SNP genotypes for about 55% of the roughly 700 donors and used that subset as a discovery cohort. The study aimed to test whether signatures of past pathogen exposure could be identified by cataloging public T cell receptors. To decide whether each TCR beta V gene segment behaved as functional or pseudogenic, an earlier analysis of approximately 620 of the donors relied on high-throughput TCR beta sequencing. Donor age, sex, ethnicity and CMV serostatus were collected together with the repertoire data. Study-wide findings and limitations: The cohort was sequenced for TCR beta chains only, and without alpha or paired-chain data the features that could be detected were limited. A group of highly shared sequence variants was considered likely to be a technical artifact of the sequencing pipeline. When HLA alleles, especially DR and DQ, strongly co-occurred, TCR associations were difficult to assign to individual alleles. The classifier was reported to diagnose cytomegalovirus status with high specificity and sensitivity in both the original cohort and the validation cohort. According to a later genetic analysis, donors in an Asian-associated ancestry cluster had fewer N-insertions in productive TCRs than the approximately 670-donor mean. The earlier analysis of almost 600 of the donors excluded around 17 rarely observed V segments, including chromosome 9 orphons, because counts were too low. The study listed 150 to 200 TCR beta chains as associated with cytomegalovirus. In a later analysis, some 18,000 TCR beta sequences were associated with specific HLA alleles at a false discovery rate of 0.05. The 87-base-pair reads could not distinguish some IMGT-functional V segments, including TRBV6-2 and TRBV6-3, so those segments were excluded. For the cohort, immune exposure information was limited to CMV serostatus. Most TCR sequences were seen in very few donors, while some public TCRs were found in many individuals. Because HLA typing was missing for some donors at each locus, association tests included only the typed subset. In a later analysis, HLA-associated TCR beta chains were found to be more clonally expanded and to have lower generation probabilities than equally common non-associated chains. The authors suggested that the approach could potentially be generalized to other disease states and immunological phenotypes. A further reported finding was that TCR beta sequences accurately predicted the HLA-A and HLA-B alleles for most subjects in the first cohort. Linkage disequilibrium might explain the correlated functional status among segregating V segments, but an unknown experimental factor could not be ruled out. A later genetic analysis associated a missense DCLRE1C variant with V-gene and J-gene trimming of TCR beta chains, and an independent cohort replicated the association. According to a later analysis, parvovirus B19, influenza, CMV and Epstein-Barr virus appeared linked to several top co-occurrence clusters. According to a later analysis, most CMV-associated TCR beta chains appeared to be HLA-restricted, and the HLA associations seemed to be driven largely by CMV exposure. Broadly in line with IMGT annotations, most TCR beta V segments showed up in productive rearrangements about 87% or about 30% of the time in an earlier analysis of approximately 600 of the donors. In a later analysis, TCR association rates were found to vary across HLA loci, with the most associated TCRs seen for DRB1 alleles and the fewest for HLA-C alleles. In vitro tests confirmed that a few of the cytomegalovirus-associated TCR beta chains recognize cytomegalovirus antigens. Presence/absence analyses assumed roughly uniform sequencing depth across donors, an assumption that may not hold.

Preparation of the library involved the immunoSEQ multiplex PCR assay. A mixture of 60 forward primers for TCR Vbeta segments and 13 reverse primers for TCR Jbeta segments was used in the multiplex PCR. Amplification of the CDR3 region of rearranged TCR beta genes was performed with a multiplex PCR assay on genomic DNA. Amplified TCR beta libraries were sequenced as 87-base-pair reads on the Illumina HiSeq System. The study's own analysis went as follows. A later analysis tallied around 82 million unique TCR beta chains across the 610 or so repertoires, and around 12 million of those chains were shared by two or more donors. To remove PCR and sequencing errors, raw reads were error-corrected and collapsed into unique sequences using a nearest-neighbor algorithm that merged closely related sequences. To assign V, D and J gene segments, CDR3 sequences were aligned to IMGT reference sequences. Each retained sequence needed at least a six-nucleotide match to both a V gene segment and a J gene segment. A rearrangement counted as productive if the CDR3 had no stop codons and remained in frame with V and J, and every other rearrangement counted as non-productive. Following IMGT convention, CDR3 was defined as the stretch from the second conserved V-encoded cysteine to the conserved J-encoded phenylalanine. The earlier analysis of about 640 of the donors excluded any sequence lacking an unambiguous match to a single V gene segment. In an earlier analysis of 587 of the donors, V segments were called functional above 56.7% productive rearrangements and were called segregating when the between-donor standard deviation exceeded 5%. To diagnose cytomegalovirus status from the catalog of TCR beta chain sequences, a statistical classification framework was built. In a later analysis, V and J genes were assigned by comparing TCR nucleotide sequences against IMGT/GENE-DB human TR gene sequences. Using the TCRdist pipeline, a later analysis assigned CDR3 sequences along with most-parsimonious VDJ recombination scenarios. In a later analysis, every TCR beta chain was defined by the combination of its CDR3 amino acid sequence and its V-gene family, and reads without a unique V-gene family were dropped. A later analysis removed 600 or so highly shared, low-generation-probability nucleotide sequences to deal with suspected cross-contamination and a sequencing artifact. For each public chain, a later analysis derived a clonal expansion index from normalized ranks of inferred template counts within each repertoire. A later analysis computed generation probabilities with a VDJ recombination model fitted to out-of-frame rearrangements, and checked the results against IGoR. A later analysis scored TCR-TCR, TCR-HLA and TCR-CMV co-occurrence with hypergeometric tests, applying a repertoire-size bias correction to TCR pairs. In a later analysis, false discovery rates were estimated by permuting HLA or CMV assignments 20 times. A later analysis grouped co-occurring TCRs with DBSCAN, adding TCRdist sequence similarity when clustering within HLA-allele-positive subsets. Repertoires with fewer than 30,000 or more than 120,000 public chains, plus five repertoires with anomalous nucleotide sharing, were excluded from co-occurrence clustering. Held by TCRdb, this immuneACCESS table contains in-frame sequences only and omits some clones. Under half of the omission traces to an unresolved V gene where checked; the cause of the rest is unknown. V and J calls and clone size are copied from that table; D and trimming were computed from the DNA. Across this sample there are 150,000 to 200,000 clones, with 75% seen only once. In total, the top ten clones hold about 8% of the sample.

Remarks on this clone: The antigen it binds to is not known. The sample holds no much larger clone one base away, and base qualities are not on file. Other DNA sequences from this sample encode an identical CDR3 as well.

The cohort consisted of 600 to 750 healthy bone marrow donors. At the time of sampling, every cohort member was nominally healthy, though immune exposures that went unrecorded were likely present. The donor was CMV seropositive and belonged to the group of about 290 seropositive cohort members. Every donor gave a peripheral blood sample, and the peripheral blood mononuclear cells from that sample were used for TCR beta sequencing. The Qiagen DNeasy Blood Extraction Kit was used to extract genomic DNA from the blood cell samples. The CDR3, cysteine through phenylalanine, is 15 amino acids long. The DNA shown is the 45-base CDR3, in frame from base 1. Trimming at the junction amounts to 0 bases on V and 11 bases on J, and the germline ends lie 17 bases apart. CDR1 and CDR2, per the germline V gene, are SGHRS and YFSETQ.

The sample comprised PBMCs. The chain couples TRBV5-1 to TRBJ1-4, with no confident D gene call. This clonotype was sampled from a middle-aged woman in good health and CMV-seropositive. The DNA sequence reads TGCGCCAGCAGCTTGGCCGAGGGTACGTCCGGCAAACTGTTTTTT. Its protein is CASSLAEGTSGKLFF.